The clone carrying this T cell receptor (beta chain) was seen once. The sample originates from a study of blood T cell repertoires in COVID-19. In the study's own analysis: Reference gene primer amplification yielded estimated nucleated cell counts. The assay was immunoSEQ multiplex PCR, and TCRdb's table has in-frame clones only and misses some. The V and J calls and clone size are taken from that table; D and trimming were inferred from the DNA. Altogether nearly 60,000 clones are present, more than 70% being singletons, with the ten largest covering around 4.5%. Trimming removed 4 bases at V and 2 bases at J, with 15 bases between. The CDR3 is 16 amino acids. Germline V gives CDR1 MGHRA, CDR2 YSYEKL.

Sequencing was performed on peripheral blood. The clonotype originates from a man aged 35 to 55 with active COVID-19. This chain connects TRBV4-1 to TRBJ1-5, with D unresolved. Here the CDR3 reads CASSRSSLGGNQPQHF. The CDR3 DNA sequence: TGCGCCAGCAGCCGCTCCAGCTTGGGAGGCAATCAGCCCCAGCATTTT.